These 32 T cell receptor beta chains originate from one sample sequenced in a study of Graves' ophthalmopathy and Graves' hyperthyroidism. Beta-chain TCR CDR3 regions were amplified from RNA transcripts. Scientists carried out first-round RT-PCR using HTBI primers and then a second-round multiplex PCR. TCRdb re-called the multiplex PCR reads through MiXCR, storing one row per CDR3 protein. The sample holds hundreds of thousands of distinct CDR3 sequences, 35% to 50% seen once. Material: peripheral blood. The receptors originated from an adult man with Graves' ophthalmopathy.

The chain recombines TRBV25-1 with TRBJ2-2; 7 bases map to TRBD2. V lost 4 bases and J lost 3; bases outside the gene matches: 14. The CDR3 has 18 residues. In germline, CDR1 is MGHDK, CDR2 SYGVNS. CDR3 sequence: CASSARDFSGTDTGELFF. In nucleotides, the CDR3 is TGTGCCAGCAGTGCTAGAGATTTCAGCGGGACGGACACCGGGGAGCTGTTTTTT. Combining the CDR3 with reference TRBV25-1 and TRBJ2-2 gives the whole variable domain EADIYQTPRYLVIGTGKKITLECSQTMGHDKMYWYQQDPGMELHLIHYSYGVNSTEKGDLSSESTVSRIRTEHFPLTLESARPSHTSQYLCASSARDFSGTDTGELFFGEGSRLTVL.

CDR3 bases: TGTGCCAGCAGTTTTTATAGCGGGAGTCCTGAGACCCAGTACTTC. Translated, it gives CASSFYSGSPETQYF. The gene calls are TRBV27 and TRBJ2-5, with TRBD2 matching over 9 bases. This CDR3 contains 15 residues. In germline, CDR1 is MNHEY, CDR2 SMNVEV (reference sequence). J gave up 5 bases and V 3 bases, and 7 bases lay outside the gene matches.

The sample holds many counts of this clonotype. The chain joins TRBV20-1 to TRBJ2-7, with D perhaps TRBD1 (8 bases). The germline gives CDR1 DFQATT, CDR2 SNEGSKA (reference sequence). CDR3 length: 15 amino acids. Trimming stripped 1 base from V and 0 bases from J, with 13 bases between. The CDR3 DNA reads TGCAGTGCTAGAGGCGGGGGACAGGCCTCCTACGAGCAGTACTTC. Protein: CSARGGGQASYEQYF.

This chain joins TRBV7-4 and TRBJ2-2, with TRBD1 identical over 9 bases. The CDR3 covers 17 residues. Germline CDR1 SGHVT, CDR2 SQSDAQ. V was pared by 4 bases and J by 7 bases, with 13 bases of the junction left unmatched. CDR3 DNA: TGTGCCAGCAGCTATCAGGGACAGGGAACGCGAGTCGGGGAGCTGTTTTTT. Translating it yields CASSYQGQGTRVGELFF.

This clonotype has only one observation. The chain employs TRBV25-1 and TRBJ2-5; TRBD2 might be the D (5 bases). V was clipped by 4 bases and J by 1 base, with 13 bases between them. The germline gives CDR1 MGHDK, CDR2 SYGVNS. CDR3 length: 15 amino acids. As DNA, the CDR3 is TGTGCCAGCAGTGCTAGAGCTGAGGGCCAAGAGACCCAGTACTTC. It is translated as CASSARAEGQETQYF.

V and J are TRBV2 and TRBJ1-1, with D possibly TRBD1 on 6 matching bases. Trimming took 10 bases from V and 11 from J, leaving 23 bases between them. Germline CDR1 SNHLY, CDR2 FYNNEI. CDR3 size: 13 residues. The CDR3 loop reads CAISKGDGILAFF. In DNA form, the CDR3 reads TGTGCCATCTCGAAGGGGGACGGGATATTGGCTTTCTTT.

The chain carries TRBV7-2 and TRBJ1-4; 9 bases line up with TRBD1. CDR3 size: 15 residues. Per the germline V gene, CDR1 is SGHTA and CDR2 is FQGNSA. V lost 6 bases and J lost 3; bases outside the gene matches: 5. DNA for the CDR3: TGTGCCAGCAGTTCGACAGGGGGGTCTAATGAAAAACTGTTTTTT. Its translation is CASSSTGGSNEKLFF.

This clonotype has ten or more counts. The chain's CDR3 is CSVGTSRNYEQYF. Written as DNA, the CDR3 is TGCAGCGTTGGGACTAGCAGGAACTACGAGCAGTACTTC. This sequence joins TRBV29-1 and TRBJ2-7, with 8 bases lining up with TRBD2. The V segment lost 4 bases and the J segment 3 bases; nucleotides outside the gene matches: 5. The CDR3 spans 13 residues. Per germline, CDR1 SQVTM and CDR2 ANQGSEA.

As concerns this clonotype: The CDR3 ends on some other residue instead of the conserved phenylalanine or tryptophan, so this is likely a read error. The chain recombines TRBV20-1 with TRBJ2-2; TRBD1 agrees at 7 bases. Germline CDR1 is DFQATT and CDR2 is SNEGSKA (reference sequence). V was clipped by 5 bases and J by 3 bases; unmatched bases: 9. CDR3 length equals 15 residues. CDR3 loop: CSAGPQGWDTGELFL. For the CDR3, the DNA is TGCAGTGCTGGGCCACAGGGGTGGGACACCGGGGAGCTGTTTTTA.

The chain combines TRBV9 with TRBJ1-6; D gene uncertain. CDR1 and CDR2 (germline): SGDLS, YYNGEE. V was cut by 0 bases and J by 15 bases, with 10 bases left in between. There are 12 residues in the CDR3. The CDR3 bases are TGTGCCAGCAGCGTAGACGGACGGGGCCTCCACTTT. The encoded protein is CASSVDGRGLHF.

For this clonotype: This could be a read error, since a much larger clone is one nucleotide away. The genes are TRBV24-1 and TRBJ1-2, with 10 bases that match TRBD1. CDR1 and CDR2 from the germline V gene are KGHDR and SFDVKD. The V gene end was trimmed by 4 bases and the J gene end by 3 bases; junction bases not matched to a gene: 7. The CDR3 consists of 16 residues. The CDR3 is CATSDQDRGHDYGYTF. As DNA, the CDR3 is TGTGCCACCAGTGACCAAGACAGGGGGCACGACTATGGCTACACCTTC.

This clonotype was found a few times. The rearrangement joins TRBV7-3 to TRBJ2-7, with 9 bases identical to TRBD1. After removal of 5 bases from V and 4 bases from J, the junction contained 3 bases not matched to a gene. CDR3 length: 13 amino acids. Germline V lookup: CDR1 SGHTA, CDR2 FQGTGA. The CDR3 DNA follows: TGTGCCAGCAGCGACGGACAGGGGTACGAGCAGTACTTC. It translates to CASSDGQGYEQYF.

The chain couples TRBV10-3 to TRBJ2-7; the match to TRBD2 covers 12 bases. The germline V gene encodes CDR1 ENHRY and CDR2 SYGVKD. V was clipped by 6 bases and J by 4 bases; unmatched bases: 7. This CDR3 spans 15 amino acids. CDR3 DNA: TGTGCCATCAGCCAAGGGCTAGCGGGAGGGTACGAGCAGTACTTC. As protein: CAISQGLAGGYEQYF.

V and J are TRBV7-9 and TRBJ2-7, with 8 bases matching TRBD2. The CDR3 is 15 residues long. The V segment lost 5 bases and the J segment 5 bases; nucleotides outside the gene matches: 11. The germline V gene encodes CDR1 SEHNR and CDR2 FQNEAQ (reference sequence). In DNA form, the CDR3 reads TGTGCCAGCAGCCCAGATAGCGGGATCCTCGACGAGCAGTACTTC. Translating gives CASSPDSGILDEQYF.

This clonotype was found a few times. J is TRBJ2-5 and V is TRBV5-1; D might be TRBD1 (6 bases). The CDR3 sequence is 14 residues long. Germline CDR1 is SGHRS and CDR2 is YFSETQ. Trimming shortened V by 5 bases and J by 5 bases, and 16 bases separated the two germline ends. The CDR3, as DNA: TGCGCCAGCAGTGAAGCACAGGGCGTGGAGACCCAGTACTTC. This codes for CASSEAQGVETQYF.

Ten or more counts support this clonotype. V is TRBV9 and J is TRBJ1-2; D possibly corresponds to TRBD1 (5 bases). Germline V lookup: CDR1 SGDLS, CDR2 YYNGEE. This CDR3 is 13 amino acids long. V was trimmed by 0 bases and J by 2 bases, leaving 5 bases between them. In DNA, the CDR3 is TGTGCCAGCAGCGTAGAGGGGAACTATGGCTACACCTTC. Encoded protein: CASSVEGNYGYTF.

In its sample, this clonotype was seen a few times. The chain has TRBV15 and TRBJ2-7; no firm D call. Trimming pared 0 bases from V and 4 bases from J, leaving 13 bases between. Germline V gives CDR1 LNHNV, CDR2 YYDKDF (reference sequence). This CDR3 region has 15 residues. The CDR3 DNA follows: TGTGCCACCAGCAGAGATCAAGGACCCACGTACGAGCAGTACTTC. Protein product: CATSRDQGPTYEQYF.

This clonotype was counted many times. CDR3 sequence reads: CSGSRGTEAFF. CDR3 nucleotide sequence: TGCAGCGGATCCCGGGGGACTGAAGCTTTCTTT. The chain joins TRBV29-1 to TRBJ1-1; D might be TRBD1 (5 bases). Germline V gene lookup returns CDR1 SQVTM and CDR2 ANQGSEA. CDR3 length: 11 residues. V was trimmed by 7 bases and J by 5 bases, leaving 11 bases between them.

The V call is TRBV19, the J call TRBJ1-5; 7 bases fit TRBD1. The V gene's germline CDR1 is LNHDA and CDR2 SQIVND (reference sequence). The trim removed 7 bases at V and 5 bases at J, leaving 8 bases unmatched. The CDR3 is 14 residues long. The CDR3 sequence: CASTPTGFHQPQHF. The CDR3 coding sequence is TGTGCCAGTACCCCGACAGGGTTCCATCAGCCCCAGCATTTT.

V is TRBV7-6 and J is TRBJ2-7, with 10 bases aligning to TRBD2. Germline CDR1 and CDR2: SGHVS and FNYEAQ. Trimming removed 6 bases from V and 4 bases from J; junction bases left unmatched: 9. The CDR3 runs to 15 residues. CDR3 amino acids: CASSFLAGVTYEQYF. CDR3 in DNA: TGTGCCAGCAGTTTTCTAGCGGGAGTTACATACGAGCAGTACTTC.

The chain recombines TRBV7-9 with TRBJ1-4, with 7 bases aligning to TRBD1. The CDR3 covers 14 residues. CDR1 and CDR2 from the germline V gene are SEHNR and FQNEAQ (reference sequence). V shed 4 bases and J 2 bases; nucleotides not matched to a gene: 1. The CDR3 loop is CASSWDSTNEKLFF. The CDR3 coding sequence is TGTGCCAGCAGCTGGGACAGTACTAATGAAAAACTGTTTTTT.

This clonotype was observed a handful of times. This chain joins TRBV14 and TRBJ1-5, with D unresolved. Germline assignment: CDR1 SGHDN and CDR2 FVKESK. V was shortened by 1 base and J by 9 bases, with 13 bases between the two germline ends. The CDR3 has 14 amino acids. CDR3 sequence (DNA): TGTGCCAGCAGCCAAGTCGGGTTAGGGTGGCCCCAGCATTTT. The encoded protein is CASSQVGLGWPQHF.

Worth noting for this clonotype: A junction end diverges from the germline sequence, so it may reflect a read error. The chain joins TRBV25-1 to TRBJ2-2; 7 bases line up with TRBD1. Germline CDR1 and CDR2: MGHDK and SYGVNS. The CDR3 runs to 15 residues. The CDR3 here is CASSEGTENTGELFF. DNA of the CDR3: TGTGCCAGCAGTGAAGGGACAGAGAACACCGGGGAACTGTTTTTT.

This clonotype was counted between two and nine times. The V and J genes are TRBV9 and TRBJ2-7; the match to TRBD2 covers 9 bases. Germline values: CDR1 SGDLS, CDR2 YYNGEE. This CDR3 comprises 15 residues. J lost 2 bases, V lost 4 bases, and 7 bases had no gene match. For the CDR3, the DNA is TGTGCCAGCAGCTCTACTAGCGGGCGCACCTACGAGCAGTACTTC. It translates to CASSSTSGRTYEQYF.

This chain links TRBV6-5 with TRBJ1-2; no reliable D call. The CDR3 totals 10 residues. Germline CDR1 is MNHEY and CDR2 is SVGAGI. Trimming removed 11 bases at V and 5 bases at J, with 9 bases between. The CDR3 reads CASAGYGYTF. The CDR3 coding sequence is TGTGCCTCGGCGGGGTATGGCTACACCTTC.

This clonotype was recorded at least ten times. The genes are TRBV7-6 and TRBJ2-7, with TRBD2 matching 8 bases. The V gene end was trimmed by 3 bases and the J gene end by 4 bases; junction bases not matched to a gene: 2. The CDR3 sequence is 13 residues long. The germline gives CDR1 SGHVS, CDR2 FNYEAQ. Here the CDR3 reads CASSFREGYEQYF. Written as DNA, the CDR3 is TGTGCCAGCAGCTTTCGGGAGGGTTACGAGCAGTACTTC.

V gene TRBV6-2 or TRBV6-3 combines with J gene TRBJ1-2; 9 bases are a match to TRBD1. The J segment lost 7 bases and the V segment lost 4 bases, leaving 7 bases of the junction unmatched. The CDR3 loop spans 14 amino acids. Germline V gene data show CDR1 as MNHEY and CDR2 as SVGEGT. CDR3 nucleotides: TGTGCCAGCAGTTCCTCGGGACAGGGAGGTGGCTACACCTTC. Its translation is CASSSSGQGGGYTF.

V is TRBV2 and J is TRBJ2-2; D possibly corresponds to TRBD1 (5 bases). V dropped 5 bases and J dropped 7 bases, with 8 bases sitting between them. This CDR3 is 12 amino acids long. CDR1 is SNHLY, CDR2 FYNNEI, per germline. DNA of the CDR3: TGTGCCAGCAGTCAGGGTGTCGGGGAGCTGTTTTTT. As protein: CASSQGVGELFF.

This clonotype was found a few times. The chain recombines TRBV25-1 with TRBJ2-2, with 13 bases fitting TRBD2. The germline V gene encodes CDR1 MGHDK and CDR2 SYGVNS. The J segment lost 4 bases and the V segment lost 6 bases, leaving 2 bases of the junction unmatched. The CDR3 has 15 residues. CDR3 loop: CASRGLAGLTGELFF. Written as DNA, the CDR3 is TGTGCCAGCAGGGGACTAGCGGGGCTCACCGGGGAGCTGTTTTTT. Based on the CDR3 plus reference TRBV25-1 and TRBJ2-2, the full variable domain is EADIYQTPRYLVIGTGKKITLECSQTMGHDKMYWYQQDPGMELHLIHYSYGVNSTEKGDLSSESTVSRIRTEHFPLTLESARPSHTSQYLCASRGLAGLTGELFFGEGSRLTVL.

V and J are TRBV2 and TRBJ1-1; the D is unclear. V shed 5 bases and J shed 3 bases, with 19 bases lying between them. The CDR3 runs to 16 residues. Looked up from germline, CDR1 is SNHLY and CDR2 is FYNNEI. The CDR3 DNA follows: TGTGCCAGCAGTCCCAGGAGGTGGCGGTTGGACACTGAAGCTTTCTTT. Protein product: CASSPRRWRLDTEAFF.

The chain couples TRBV2 to TRBJ1-6; D not resolved. CDR3 length equals 13 residues. Germline V CDR1 and CDR2: SNHLY, FYNNEI. Trimming shortened V by 7 bases and J by 4 bases, and 8 bases separated the two germline ends. DNA of the CDR3: TGTGCCAGCACGGCTGAGTATAATTCACCCCTCCACTTT. Residues: CASTAEYNSPLHF.

This clonotype occurred a few times. The gene calls are TRBV20-1 and TRBJ2-5; D not resolved. Looked up from germline, CDR1 is DFQATT and CDR2 is SNEGSKA (reference sequence). This CDR3 comprises 12 residues. V was trimmed by 1 base and J by 3 bases, leaving 6 bases between them. The CDR3 DNA reads as TGCAGTGCTAGAGTCCCGGAAGAGACCCAGTACTTC. Translated, it gives CSARVPEETQYF.